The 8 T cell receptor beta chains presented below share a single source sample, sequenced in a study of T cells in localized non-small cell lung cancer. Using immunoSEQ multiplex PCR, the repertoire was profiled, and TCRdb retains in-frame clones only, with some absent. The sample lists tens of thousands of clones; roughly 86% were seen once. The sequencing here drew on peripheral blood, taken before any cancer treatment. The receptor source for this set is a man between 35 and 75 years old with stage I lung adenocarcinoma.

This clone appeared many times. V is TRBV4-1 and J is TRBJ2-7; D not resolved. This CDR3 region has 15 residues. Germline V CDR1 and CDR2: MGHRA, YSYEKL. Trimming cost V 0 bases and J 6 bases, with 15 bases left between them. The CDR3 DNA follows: TGCGCCAGCAGCCAAGAATCATTAATTTTGTCCGAGCAGTACTTC. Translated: CASSQESLILSEQYF.

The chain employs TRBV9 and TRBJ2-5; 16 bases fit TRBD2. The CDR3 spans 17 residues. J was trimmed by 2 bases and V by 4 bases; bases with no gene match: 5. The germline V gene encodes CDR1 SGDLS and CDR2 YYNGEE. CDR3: CASSMKGLAGGQETQYF. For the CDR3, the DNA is TGTGCCAGCAGCATGAAGGGACTAGCGGGAGGGCAAGAGACCCAGTACTTC.

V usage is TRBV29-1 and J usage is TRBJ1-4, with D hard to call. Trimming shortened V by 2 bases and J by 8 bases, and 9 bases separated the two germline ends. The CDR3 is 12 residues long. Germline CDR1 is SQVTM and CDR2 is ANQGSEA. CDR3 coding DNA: TGCAGCGTTGAAACGGGAAAGGAAAAACTGTTTTTT. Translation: CSVETGKEKLFF. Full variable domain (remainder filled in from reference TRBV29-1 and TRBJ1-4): SAVISQKPSRDICQRGTSLTIQCQVDSQVTMMFWYRQQPGQSLTLIATANQGSEATYESGFVIDKFPISRPNLTFSTLTVSNMSPEDSSIYLCSVETGKEKLFFGSGTQLSVL.

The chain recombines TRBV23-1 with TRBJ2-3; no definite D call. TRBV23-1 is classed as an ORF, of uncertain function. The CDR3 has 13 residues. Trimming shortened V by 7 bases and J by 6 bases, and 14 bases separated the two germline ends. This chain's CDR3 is CASNSRLYDTQYF. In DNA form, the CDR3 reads TGCGCCAGCAACTCTCGACTCTACGATACGCAGTATTTT.

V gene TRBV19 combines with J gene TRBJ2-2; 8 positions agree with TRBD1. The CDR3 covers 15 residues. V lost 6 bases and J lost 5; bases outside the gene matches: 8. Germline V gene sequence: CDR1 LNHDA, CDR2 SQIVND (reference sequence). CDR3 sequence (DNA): TGTGCCAGTAGAGGGACAGGCGGGCAGACCGGGGAGCTGTTTTTT. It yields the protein CASRGTGGQTGELFF.

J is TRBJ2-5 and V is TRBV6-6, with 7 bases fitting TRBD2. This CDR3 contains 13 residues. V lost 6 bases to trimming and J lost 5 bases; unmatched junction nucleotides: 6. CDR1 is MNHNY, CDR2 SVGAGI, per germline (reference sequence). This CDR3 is CASRREGSETQYF. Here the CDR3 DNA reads TGTGCCAGCAGGAGGGAGGGCTCGGAGACCCAGTACTTC.

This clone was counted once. CDR3 coding DNA: TGTGCCAGCAGCCAAGGTTTTTGGGGGACGGAGGCCTACGAGCAGTACTTC. Amino acid sequence: CASSQGFWGTEAYEQYF. The chain links TRBV4-2 to TRBJ2-7, with D perhaps matching TRBD1 or TRBD2 (5 bases each). The CDR3 contains 17 residues. Germline CDR1 LGHNA, CDR2 YNFKEQ. Trimming removed 1 base from V and 2 bases from J, with 18 bases in between.

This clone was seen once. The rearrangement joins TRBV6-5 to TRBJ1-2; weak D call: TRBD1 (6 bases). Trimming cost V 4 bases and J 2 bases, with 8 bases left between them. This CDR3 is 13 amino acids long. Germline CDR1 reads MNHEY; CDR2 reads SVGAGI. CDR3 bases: TGTGCCAGCAGTTCAGGACAGAACTATGGCTACACCTTC. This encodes CASSSGQNYGYTF.